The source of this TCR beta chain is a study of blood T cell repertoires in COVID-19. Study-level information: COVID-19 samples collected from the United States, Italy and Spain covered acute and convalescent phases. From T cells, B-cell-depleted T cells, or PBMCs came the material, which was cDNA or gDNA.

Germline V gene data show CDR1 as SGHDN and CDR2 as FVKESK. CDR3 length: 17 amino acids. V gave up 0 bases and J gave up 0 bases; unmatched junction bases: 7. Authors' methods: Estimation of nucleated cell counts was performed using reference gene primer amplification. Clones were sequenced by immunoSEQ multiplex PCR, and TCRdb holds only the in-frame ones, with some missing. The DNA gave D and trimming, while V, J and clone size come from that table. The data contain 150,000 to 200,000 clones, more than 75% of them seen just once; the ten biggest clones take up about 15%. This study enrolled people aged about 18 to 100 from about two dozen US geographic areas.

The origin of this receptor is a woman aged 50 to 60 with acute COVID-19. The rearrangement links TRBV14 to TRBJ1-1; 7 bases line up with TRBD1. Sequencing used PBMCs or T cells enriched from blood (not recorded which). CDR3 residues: CASSQERGLYVNTEAFF. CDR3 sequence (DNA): TGTGCCAGCAGCCAAGAAAGGGGGCTATACGTGAACACTGAAGCTTTCTTT.